Sequencing of this T cell receptor beta chain was carried out in a study of shared clonotypes between healthy human individuals (dated by TCRdb to 2018 to 2021). Broadly, across the study: The cohort comprised a couple of women and a few men aged 18 to 49 years. For each donor, CD4 naive and CD4 memory were each run on three plates, CD8 naive on two plates, and CD8 memory on one plate. To estimate repertoire size and how much clonotypes are shared between individuals, the study performed deep sequencing of blood TCR repertoires from about five healthy adults. To increase sequencing depth and limit assay-specific biases, TCR repertoire library preparation and sequencing were carried out by different laboratories using diverse techniques. Leukapheresis yielded between about 0.9 and 8.9 billion PBMCs per donor.

In the case of this clone: The specificity of this receptor is unknown. No base quality information exists; no much larger clone differs at one position.

TCR CDR3 regions were amplified from genomic DNA by multiplex PCR using the deep immunoSEQ assay. Extracted genomic DNA from each cell subset was spread evenly across all wells of several immunoSEQ 96-well plates, with each plate serving as a replicate. Each replicate PCR for sorted subsets received about 210 ng genomic DNA, equal to about 30,000 T cell genomes. Purified libraries were measured with a Qubit 3.0 fluorometer, size-checked on a Bioanalyzer 2100, and measured again with the KAPA Library Quantification kit. Every immunoSEQ 96-well plate was sequenced on a dedicated single-read 150-cycle Illumina NextSeq 550 flow cell. Processing in the source paper ran as follows. The immunoSEQ output contained only junctional sequences without quality scores, so filtering could not match that applied to full-length reads. Sequences were annotated with PyIR, a Python wrapper for IgBLAST v1.9, and V/J genes and CDR3 were assigned using IMGT germline references. Any read was removed if the V/J assignment was weak (E-value above 1e-6), the CDR3 was missing, or the read contained stop codons, out-of-frame junctions, or ambiguous translated residues. V3J clonotypes were defined as sequences sharing the same inferred V gene, J gene, and CDR3 amino acid sequence. To compute the percentage overlap between repertoires, the number of shared unique clonotypes was divided by the size of the smaller repertoire. Repertoire richness was assessed with RTK rarefaction, the Chao1 estimator, and Recon v2.1 estimates of unobserved clonotypes. Generation probabilities were computed with OLGA for all TCRbeta clonotypes obtained by the gDNA method from several donors. TCRdb took this table from immuneACCESS and kept in-frame rearrangements with V and J called. Such tables lack part of the clones; where checked against another copy, unresolved V genes explain under half of the gap, and the rest is unexplained. The V and J calls and the clone size are those of that table, but D and trimming were determined from the DNA. The sample table contains roughly 2 million clones; only one count was recorded for about 95% of them. 0.85% to 1.2% of the sample rests with the top ten.

CD8 naive samples were obtained by positive selection for CCR7 among CD45RO-negative cells, yielding a CD45RA+CCR7+ population from which TemRA cells were excluded. The donors were healthy, HIV-negative adults who had no recently reported acute infections or vaccinations. Every donor was a Caucasian adult residing in Nashville, Tennessee, USA. After blood collection by leukapheresis, PBMCs were isolated using Ficoll-Histopaque density gradient centrifugation and then cryopreserved in the vapor phase of liquid nitrogen. Purity and quantity of every magnetically sorted T cell population were checked by analytical flow cytometry. Genomic DNA was isolated from every sorted fraction and measured by UV absorbance on a Nanodrop 2000c. General findings and caveats noted by the study authors: Clonotypes shared by all four sorted-subset donors showed higher generation probabilities than non-shared clonotypes. Because the study included only a small number of donors, the genetic and exposure-history diversity represented was limited. Rarefaction of sorted-subset datasets indicated incomplete sequencing despite the large sequencing depth. Sampling was restricted to blood, and TCR repertoires in tissue are likely to differ from TCR repertoires in blood. Sharing across a few donors was observed for approximately 5% of naive CD4, around 3.5% of naive CD8, 2% to 2.5% of memory CD4, and roughly 0.43% of memory CD8 clonotypes. Naive subsets generally had larger estimated clonotype richness than memory subsets did. Pairwise subsampling indicated that sequencing depth was expected to affect the degree of clonotype sharing among donors.

The germline V gene specifies LGHNA as CDR1 and YSLEER as CDR2. The CDR3 numbers 17 residues from cysteine through phenylalanine. The sequence is cut down to CDR3 DNA, 51 bases in frame from base 1. After removal of 1 base from V and 1 base from J, the junction retains 6 bases not matched to a gene. The sequenced material came from naive CD8+ T cells sorted from blood. The cell subset or site label, as the study defines it: CD45RA+CCR7+. The receptor's source is a man between 18 and 29 years old in good health. The chain links TRBV4-3 with TRBJ2-2; a stretch of 7 junction bases matches TRBD2. The CDR3: CASSQGDLAVNTGELFF. At the DNA level, the sequence is TGCGCCAGCAGCCAAGGCGATCTAGCGGTGAACACCGGGGAGCTGTTTTTT.